These T cell receptor beta chains were read from a single sample in a study of blood T cell repertoires in COVID-19. Only in-frame clones appear in the TCRdb table, and some are missing; sequencing was by immunoSEQ multiplex PCR. In the table there are approximately 210,000 clones, more than 70% of which are singletons. Source material: peripheral blood. Receptor source: a woman of 80 years or more with acute or convalescent COVID-19. The CDR3 runs from the conserved cysteine through the conserved F or W. D genes are given only for firm matches. Clone size is not always given. Where it is, it says once, few, many or a class for expanded clones.

D gene: .
CDR3 length: 14
V gene: TRBV3-1/TRBV3-2
J gene: TRBJ1-2
clone size: once
CDR3 protein: CASSQGQPNYGYTF
CDR3 DNA: TGTGCCAGCAGCCAGGGGCAGCCTAACTATGGCTACACCTTC

D gene: .
CDR3 length: 14
V gene: TRBV6-5
J gene: TRBJ2-1
clone size: .
CDR3 protein: CASSSLRGNNEQFF
CDR3 DNA: TGTGCCAGCAGTTCCCTCAGGGGAAACAATGAGCAGTTCTTC

D gene: .
CDR3 length: 16
V gene: TRBV7-8
J gene: TRBJ1-6
clone size: .
CDR3 protein: CASSLVGGGRGSPLHF
CDR3 DNA: TGTGCCAGCAGCTTAGTCGGCGGGGGCAGGGGTTCACCCCTCCACTTT

D gene: .
CDR3 length: 15
V gene: TRBV2
J gene: TRBJ2-1
clone size: .
CDR3 protein: CASSEYSYTDNEQFF
CDR3 DNA: TGTGCCAGCAGTGAATACTCATACACAGACAATGAGCAGTTCTTC

D gene: TRBD1
CDR3 length: 15
V gene: TRBV6-5
J gene: TRBJ1-5
clone size: .
CDR3 protein: CASSYSRQGEQPQHF
CDR3 DNA: TGTGCCAGCAGTTACTCGCGGCAGGGGGAGCAGCCCCAGCATTTT

D gene: .
CDR3 length: 14
V gene: TRBV23-1
J gene: TRBJ1-1
clone size: .
CDR3 protein: CASSQGGTETEAFF
CDR3 DNA: TGCGCCAGCAGTCAAGGCGGGACGGAGACTGAAGCTTTCTTT

D gene: .
CDR3 length: 13
V gene: TRBV4-1
J gene: TRBJ1-5
clone size: .
CDR3 protein: CASSLSPDQPQHF
CDR3 DNA: TGCGCCAGCAGCCTCTCCCCGGATCAGCCCCAGCATTTT

D gene: TRBD1
CDR3 length: 16
V gene: TRBV11-3
J gene: TRBJ1-6
clone size: .
CDR3 protein: CASSLGQGGYNSPLHF
CDR3 DNA: TGTGCCAGCAGCTTAGGACAGGGGGGGTATAATTCACCCCTCCACTTT

D gene: .
CDR3 length: 14
V gene: TRBV6-5
J gene: TRBJ2-7
clone size: .
CDR3 protein: CASTRDNFSYEQYF
CDR3 DNA: TGTGCCAGCACCCGGGACAATTTCTCCTACGAGCAGTACTTC

D gene: .
CDR3 length: 16
V gene: TRBV18
J gene: TRBJ1-2
clone size: .
CDR3 protein: CASSPEATGSHYGYTF
CDR3 DNA: TGTGCCAGCTCACCAGAGGCCACGGGATCGCATTATGGCTACACCTTC

D gene: .
CDR3 length: 14
V gene: TRBV15
J gene: TRBJ2-2
clone size: .
CDR3 protein: CATSRDGRVGELFF
CDR3 DNA: TGTGCCACCAGCAGAGATGGGCGGGTAGGGGAGCTGTTTTTT

D gene: TRBD2
CDR3 length: 15
V gene: TRBV4-1
J gene: TRBJ2-3
clone size: .
CDR3 protein: CASSQRAGVTDTQYF
CDR3 DNA: TGCGCCAGTAGCCAAAGAGCGGGAGTCACAGATACGCAGTATTTT

D gene: .
CDR3 length: 15
V gene: TRBV5-1
J gene: TRBJ2-5
clone size: .
CDR3 protein: CASSLDEAVKETQYF
CDR3 DNA: TGCGCCAGCAGCTTGGATGAGGCGGTTAAAGAGACCCAGTACTTC

D gene: .
CDR3 length: 15
V gene: TRBV21-1
J gene: TRBJ2-1
clone size: .
CDR3 protein: CASSKKARGVRNPFF
CDR3 DNA: TGTGCCAGCAGCAAGAAAGCGCGGGGGGTTAGGAATCCGTTCTTC

D gene: .
CDR3 length: 13
V gene: TRBV24-1
J gene: TRBJ1-6
clone size: .
CDR3 protein: CATSEAPGSPLHF
CDR3 DNA: TGTGCCACCAGTGAGGCTCCGGGTTCACCCCTCCACTTT

D gene: .
CDR3 length: 13
V gene: TRBV18
J gene: TRBJ2-3
clone size: .
CDR3 protein: CASSPPRSDTQYF
CDR3 DNA: TGTGCCAGCTCACCACCGAGATCAGATACGCAGTATTTT

D gene: .
CDR3 length: 14
V gene: TRBV25-1
J gene: TRBJ1-2
clone size: once
CDR3 protein: CASSEFLGDYGYTF
CDR3 DNA: TGTGCCAGCAGTGAATTTTTAGGAGACTATGGCTACACCTTC

D gene: TRBD1
CDR3 length: 13
V gene: TRBV5-5
J gene: TRBJ1-2
clone size: once
CDR3 protein: CASRATGGDGYTF
CDR3 DNA: TGTGCCAGCAGGGCGACAGGGGGCGATGGCTACACCTTC

D gene: TRBD2
CDR3 length: 16
V gene: TRBV5-1
J gene: TRBJ2-7
clone size: once
CDR3 protein: CASSLRTSGATGEQYF
CDR3 DNA: TGCGCCAGCAGCCTACGGACTAGCGGGGCTACAGGGGAGCAGTACTTC

D gene: TRBD1
CDR3 length: 13
V gene: TRBV12-3/TRBV12-4
J gene: TRBJ1-5
clone size: .
CDR3 protein: CASSRQGDQPQHF
CDR3 DNA: TGTGCCAGCAGTCGCCAGGGGGATCAGCCCCAGCATTTT

D gene: .
CDR3 length: 17
V gene: TRBV12-1
J gene: TRBJ2-5
clone size: .
CDR3 protein: CASSCPGTSGVKETQYF
CDR3 DNA: TGTGCCAGCAGCTGCCCGGGGACTAGCGGGGTAAAAGAGACCCAGTACTTC

D gene: .
CDR3 length: 13
V gene: TRBV19
J gene: TRBJ2-7
clone size: .
CDR3 protein: CASSISGRYEQYF
CDR3 DNA: TGTGCCAGTAGTATTAGTGGGCGCTACGAGCAGTACTTC

D gene: TRBD1
CDR3 length: 14
V gene: TRBV28
J gene: TRBJ2-5
clone size: .
CDR3 protein: CASSPLTGSETQYF
CDR3 DNA: TGTGCCAGCTCCCCTTTGACAGGGTCGGAGACCCAGTACTTC

D gene: TRBD1
CDR3 length: 16
V gene: TRBV5-1
J gene: TRBJ2-1
clone size: .
CDR3 protein: CASSTDRGSFDNEQFF
CDR3 DNA: TGCGCCAGCAGCACCGACAGGGGTAGTTTCGACAATGAGCAGTTCTTC

D gene: TRBD2
CDR3 length: 17
V gene: TRBV10-2
J gene: TRBJ2-7
clone size: .
CDR3 protein: CASSETVWGGISYEQYF
CDR3 DNA: TGCGCCAGCAGTGAAACAGTGTGGGGGGGAATCTCCTACGAGCAGTACTTC

D gene: .
CDR3 length: 13
V gene: TRBV12-3/TRBV12-4
J gene: TRBJ2-5
clone size: .
CDR3 protein: CASTSTVQETQYF
CDR3 DNA: TGTGCCAGCACCTCGACAGTCCAAGAGACCCAGTACTTC

D gene: TRBD1
CDR3 length: 14
V gene: TRBV5-5
J gene: TRBJ1-2
clone size: .
CDR3 protein: CASSLGQGARGYTF
CDR3 DNA: TGTGCCAGCAGCCTCGGACAGGGGGCCCGTGGCTACACCTTC

D gene: TRBD1
CDR3 length: 15
V gene: TRBV5-1
J gene: TRBJ2-7
clone size: few
CDR3 protein: CASSVDPGQGGEQYF
CDR3 DNA: TGCGCCAGCAGCGTAGATCCGGGACAGGGTGGCGAGCAGTACTTC

D gene: TRBD1
CDR3 length: 14
V gene: TRBV7-2
J gene: TRBJ1-5
clone size: few
CDR3 protein: CASSNRQGDQPQHF
CDR3 DNA: TGTGCCAGCAGCAACCGACAGGGCGATCAGCCCCAGCATTTT

D gene: .
CDR3 length: 16
V gene: TRBV6-1
J gene: TRBJ1-3
clone size: .
CDR3 protein: CASSDYVGVSGNTIYF
CDR3 DNA: TGTGCCAGCAGTGATTATGTCGGTGTTTCTGGAAACACCATATATTTT

D gene: .
CDR3 length: 12
V gene: TRBV28
J gene: TRBJ1-2
clone size: .
CDR3 protein: CASSLPPKGYTF
CDR3 DNA: TGTGCCAGCAGTTTACCCCCTAAGGGCTACACCTTC

D gene: TRBD1
CDR3 length: 16
V gene: TRBV5-1
J gene: TRBJ1-1
clone size: once
CDR3 protein: CASSSYRGGDGTEAFF
CDR3 DNA: TGCGCCAGCAGCTCGTACAGGGGTGGAGACGGCACTGAAGCTTTCTTT

D gene: .
CDR3 length: 16
V gene: TRBV21-1
J gene: TRBJ1-1
clone size: .
CDR3 protein: CASSQTGGRLNTEAFF
CDR3 DNA: TGTGCCAGCAGCCAGACCGGGGGGCGCTTGAACACTGAAGCTTTCTTT

D gene: .
CDR3 length: 13
V gene: TRBV5-4
J gene: TRBJ2-7
clone size: .
CDR3 protein: CASSAQGPYEQYF
CDR3 DNA: TGTGCCAGCAGTGCACAGGGTCCCTACGAGCAGTACTTC

D gene: TRBD1
CDR3 length: 16
V gene: TRBV7-9
J gene: TRBJ1-2
clone size: few
CDR3 protein: CASTPSPATGAYGYTF
CDR3 DNA: TGTGCCAGCACCCCTAGCCCGGCAACAGGGGCCTATGGCTACACCTTC

D gene: .
CDR3 length: 15
V gene: TRBV19
J gene: TRBJ1-1
clone size: .
CDR3 protein: CASSPDTRGDTEAFF
CDR3 DNA: TGTGCCAGTAGTCCCGACACCCGTGGCGACACTGAAGCTTTCTTT

D gene: .
CDR3 length: 15
V gene: TRBV9
J gene: TRBJ1-3
clone size: .
CDR3 protein: CASSVDNSPGNTIYF
CDR3 DNA: TGTGCCAGCAGCGTAGATAACAGCCCTGGAAACACCATATATTTT

D gene: .
CDR3 length: 16
V gene: TRBV24-1
J gene: TRBJ2-1
clone size: .
CDR3 protein: CATSDEPGTGNNEQFF
CDR3 DNA: TGTGCCACCAGTGATGAGCCCGGGACTGGAAACAATGAGCAGTTCTTC

D gene: TRBD1
CDR3 length: 15
V gene: TRBV19
J gene: TRBJ1-1
clone size: .
CDR3 protein: CASSGSGTDSSEAFF
CDR3 DNA: TGTGCCAGTAGTGGATCCGGGACAGATTCTTCTGAAGCTTTCTTT

D gene: .
CDR3 length: 16
V gene: TRBV7-2
J gene: TRBJ2-7
clone size: .
CDR3 protein: CASSLAGAGGSYEQYF
CDR3 DNA: TGTGCCAGCAGCTTAGCGGGGGCAGGTGGGTCCTACGAGCAGTACTTC

D gene: .
CDR3 length: 13
V gene: TRBV30
J gene: TRBJ1-2
clone size: .
CDR3 protein: CAWSVRTVAGYTF
CDR3 DNA: TGTGCCTGGAGTGTGAGGACAGTAGCGGGCTACACCTTC

D gene: .
CDR3 length: 15
V gene: TRBV3-1/TRBV3-2
J gene: TRBJ1-4
clone size: .
CDR3 protein: CASSHRGVIGEKLFF
CDR3 DNA: TGTGCCAGCAGCCACCGGGGAGTTATAGGCGAAAAACTGTTTTTT

D gene: TRBD2
CDR3 length: 15
V gene: TRBV13
J gene: TRBJ2-2
clone size: .
CDR3 protein: CASSSRSSGSGELFF
CDR3 DNA: TGTGCCAGCAGCTCAAGGAGTAGCGGGTCCGGGGAGCTGTTTTTT

D gene: .
CDR3 length: 13
V gene: TRBV4-2
J gene: TRBJ2-7
clone size: few
CDR3 protein: CASSPGGVYEQYF
CDR3 DNA: TGTGCCAGCAGCCCTGGAGGGGTCTACGAGCAGTACTTC

D gene: TRBD1
CDR3 length: 16
V gene: TRBV19
J gene: TRBJ1-5
clone size: .
CDR3 protein: CASSILRQGAVQPQHF
CDR3 DNA: TGTGCCAGTAGTATACTAAGGCAGGGGGCTGTTCAGCCCCAGCATTTT

D gene: .
CDR3 length: 14
V gene: TRBV5-6
J gene: TRBJ2-7
clone size: .
CDR3 protein: CASSSYSGTQEQYF
CDR3 DNA: TGTGCCAGCAGCTCGTACTCCGGGACACAAGAGCAGTACTTC

D gene: TRBD1
CDR3 length: 14
V gene: TRBV5-6
J gene: TRBJ2-7
clone size: .
CDR3 protein: CASSPDRATYEQYF
CDR3 DNA: TGTGCCAGCAGCCCAGACAGGGCAACCTACGAGCAGTACTTC